One sample yielded the 10 T cell receptor beta chains listed below, sequenced in a study of response to subunit inactivated influenza vaccine. TCRdb independently ran MiXCR on the RT-PCR reads; one entry per CDR3 protein. The data hold more than 500,000 distinct CDR3 sequences, with around 11% observed a single time. These data were likewise used in another study, on T cells expressing NK-cell markers. That source reports: 5'RACE template switching with UMIs produced the TCR beta cDNA.

The sample here was PBMCs from blood, taken on the day of vaccination. Receptor source: a man between 45 and 60 years old who received an inactivated influenza vaccine.

The rearrangement joins TRBV7-6 to TRBJ2-1, with 11 positions matching TRBD2. The V segment lost 5 bases and the J segment 10 bases; nucleotides outside the gene matches: 7. The germline CDR1 and CDR2 sequences are SGHVS and FNYEAQ. CDR3 size: 14 residues. CDR3 loop: CASSPGTSGYEQFF. CDR3 coding DNA: TGTGCCAGCAGCCCCGGGACTAGCGGATACGAGCAGTTCTTC.

The sample holds many counts of this clonotype. This rearrangement joins TRBV10-3 to TRBJ2-5, with 11 bases aligning to TRBD2. Germline CDR1 and CDR2: ENHRY and SYGVKD. The CDR3 has 16 amino acids. Germline trimming cut 2 bases from V and 2 bases from J; bases unmatched to any gene: 4. CDR3: CAISELAGGEQETQYF. CDR3 coding DNA: TGTGCCATCAGTGAGCTAGCGGGGGGCGAACAAGAGACCCAGTACTTC.

This clonotype was picked up a small number of times. The J gene is TRBJ2-3, the V gene TRBV27, with a possible D match to TRBD2 (6 bases). This CDR3 region has 16 residues. Trimming took off 4 bases at V and 2 bases at J, with 16 bases between the two ends. Germline V lookup: CDR1 MNHEY, CDR2 SMNVEV (reference sequence). CDR3 bases: TGTGCCAGCAGTTCCCGATTAGGGACTCACACAGATACGCAGTATTTT. Translated, it gives CASSSRLGTHTDTQYF.

V usage is TRBV12-3 or TRBV12-4 and J usage is TRBJ2-2, with TRBD1 matching over 10 bases. The CDR3 length is 15 residues. Trimming took 5 bases from V and 5 from J; bases not matched to a gene: 5. In nucleotides, the CDR3 is TGTGCCAGCAGTGCCCGGACAGGGGGAACCGGGGAGCTGTTTTTT. This gives the protein CASSARTGGTGELFF.

This clonotype was seen at least ten times. The chain joins TRBV5-1 to TRBJ2-5; TRBD2 agrees at 10 bases. The germline V gene has CDR1 SGHRS and CDR2 YFSETQ. The CDR3 contains 15 residues. The V gene end was trimmed by 0 bases and the J gene end by 3 bases; junction bases not matched to a gene: 2. The CDR3 loop reads CASSLVLAGEETQYF. DNA of the CDR3: TGCGCCAGCAGCTTGGTTCTAGCGGGGGAAGAGACCCAGTACTTC.

This clonotype was picked up a small number of times. The chain combines TRBV20-1 with TRBJ2-5; D is unresolved. V dropped 0 bases and J dropped 5 bases, with 13 bases sitting between them. Germline V lookup: CDR1 DFQATT, CDR2 SNEGSKA (reference sequence). This CDR3 spans 14 amino acids. The CDR3 loop reads CSARDRRVGETQYF. The CDR3 bases are TGCAGTGCTAGAGATCGTAGGGTTGGGGAGACCCAGTACTTC.

This clonotype was detected ten times or more. The V gene is TRBV5-1, the J gene TRBJ2-1, with 10 positions matching TRBD2. The ends lost 3 bases at V and 5 bases at J; junction bases unmatched: 2. The CDR3 spans 14 residues. Germline V lookup: CDR1 SGHRS, CDR2 YFSETQ. CDR3 DNA: TGCGCCAGCAGCTACACTAGCGGGAACAATGAGCAGTTCTTC. Residues: CASSYTSGNNEQFF. Supplemented by reference TRBV5-1 and TRBJ2-1, the full variable domain reads KAGVTQTPRYLIKTRGQQVTLSCSPISGHRSVSWYQQTPGQGLQFLFEYFSETQRNKGNFPGRFSGRQFSNSRSEMNVSTLELGDSALYLCASSYTSGNNEQFFGPGTRLTVL.

This chain uses TRBV6-2 or TRBV6-3 with TRBJ2-3; tentative D call: TRBD2 (5 bases). V shed 6 bases and J shed 6 bases, with 13 bases lying between them. This CDR3 has 13 amino acids. Germline V gene sequence: CDR1 MNHEY, CDR2 SVGEGT. This CDR3 reads CASRPHWEDTQYF. Here the CDR3 DNA reads TGTGCCAGCAGACCGCACTGGGAGGATACGCAGTATTTT.

The rearrangement uses TRBV20-1 and TRBJ1-2, with D possibly TRBD1 on 5 matching bases. The CDR3 contains 13 residues. CDR1 is DFQATT, CDR2 SNEGSKA, per germline (reference sequence). Trimming left V 4 bases short and J 3 bases short, with 12 bases between. The CDR3: CSAKLQADYGYTF. The CDR3 DNA reads TGCAGTGCTAAACTACAGGCGGACTATGGCTACACCTTC.

This clonotype was counted a few times. V and J are TRBV28 and TRBJ2-7; D is perhaps TRBD1 (5 bases). Germline values: CDR1 MDHEN, CDR2 SYDVKM. Trimming removed 7 bases at V and 2 bases at J, with 12 bases between. This CDR3 is 13 amino acids long. CDR3 sequence (DNA): TGTGCCAGCACAGGGCCGGTAACCTACGAGCAGTACTTC. It codes for CASTGPVTYEQYF.